This T cell receptor (beta chain) was recorded in a study of OX40 agonist ivuxolimab in advanced cancers. The study's findings and limits: Normalized T-cell clonal expansion was also low in a subset of nonresponders. The antigens recognized by the expanded peripheral T cells, that is their antigen specificity, were not determined. Expanded clones belonging to CD8+ T cells outnumbered, on average, those of CD4+.

Regarding this clone: Its antigen is undetermined.

Germline loops: CDR1 SGHAT, CDR2 FQNNGV. CDR3 length: 13 amino acids. Trimming left V 4 bases short and J 2 bases short, with 9 bases between. With autoimmune disease history or systemic immunosuppression, patients were excluded. The data were produced by immunoSEQ multiplex PCR, yet TCRdb's version contains in-frame clones alone and is incomplete. The sample shows about 120,000 clones, roughly nine tenths of them seen only once. Sequencing used CD4+ or CD8+ T cells sorted from blood, obtained in a trial of the OX40 agonist ivuxolimab. The chain employs TRBV11-2 and TRBJ2-7, with D unresolved. The TCR originated in an adult with an advanced solid tumor such as melanoma, head and neck, liver or kidney cancer. For the CDR3, the DNA is TGTGCCAGCAGCTCCTCGGCCACCTACGAGCAGTACTTC. Translating gives CASSSSATYEQYF.